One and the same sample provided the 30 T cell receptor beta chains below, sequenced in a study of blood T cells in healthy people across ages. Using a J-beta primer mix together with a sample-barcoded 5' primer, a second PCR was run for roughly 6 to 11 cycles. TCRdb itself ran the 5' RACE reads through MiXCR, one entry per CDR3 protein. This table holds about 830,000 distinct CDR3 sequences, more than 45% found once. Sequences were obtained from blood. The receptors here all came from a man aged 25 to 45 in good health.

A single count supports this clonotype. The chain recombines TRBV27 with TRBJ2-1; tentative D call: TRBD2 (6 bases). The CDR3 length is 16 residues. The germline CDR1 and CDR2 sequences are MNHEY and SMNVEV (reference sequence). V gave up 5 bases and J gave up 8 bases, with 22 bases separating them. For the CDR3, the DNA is TGTGCCAGCAGTAGAACCGGGAGCGGGCTAGGGGATGAGCAGTTCTTC. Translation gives CASSRTGSGLGDEQFF.

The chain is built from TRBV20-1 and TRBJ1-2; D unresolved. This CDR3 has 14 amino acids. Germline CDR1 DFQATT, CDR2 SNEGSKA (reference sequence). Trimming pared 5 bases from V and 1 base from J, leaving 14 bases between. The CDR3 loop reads CSASPRKSNYGYTF. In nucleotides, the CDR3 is TGCAGTGCTTCTCCTCGTAAGAGTAACTATGGCTACACCTTC.

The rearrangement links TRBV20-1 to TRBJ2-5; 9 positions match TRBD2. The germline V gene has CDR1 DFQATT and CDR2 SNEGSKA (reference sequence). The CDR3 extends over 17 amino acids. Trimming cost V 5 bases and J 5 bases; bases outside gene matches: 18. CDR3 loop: CSARGRVSTRLEETQYF. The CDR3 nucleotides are TGCAGTGCTCGCGGGAGGGTATCTACTCGACTTGAGGAGACCCAGTACTTC.

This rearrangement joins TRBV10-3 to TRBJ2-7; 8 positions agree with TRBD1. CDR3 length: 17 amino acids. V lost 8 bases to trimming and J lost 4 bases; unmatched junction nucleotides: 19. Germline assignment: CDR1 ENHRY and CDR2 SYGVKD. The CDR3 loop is CAISDGEATGVNYEQYF. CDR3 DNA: TGTGCCATCTCAGACGGGGAAGCGACAGGGGTTAATTACGAGCAGTACTTC.

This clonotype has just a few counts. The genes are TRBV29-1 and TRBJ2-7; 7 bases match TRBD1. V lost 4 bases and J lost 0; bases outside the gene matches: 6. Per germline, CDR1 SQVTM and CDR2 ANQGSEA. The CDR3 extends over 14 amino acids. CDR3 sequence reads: CSVGRAGGSYEQYF. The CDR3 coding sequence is TGCAGCGTTGGGCGGGCAGGGGGCTCCTACGAGCAGTACTTC.

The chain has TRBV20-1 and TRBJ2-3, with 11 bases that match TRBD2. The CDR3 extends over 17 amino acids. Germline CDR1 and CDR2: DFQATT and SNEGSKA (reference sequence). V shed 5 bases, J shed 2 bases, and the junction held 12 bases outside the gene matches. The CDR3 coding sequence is TGCAGTGCTCCAGCATATGAGACTAGCGGGGACACAGATACGCAGTATTTT. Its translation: CSAPAYETSGDTDTQYF.

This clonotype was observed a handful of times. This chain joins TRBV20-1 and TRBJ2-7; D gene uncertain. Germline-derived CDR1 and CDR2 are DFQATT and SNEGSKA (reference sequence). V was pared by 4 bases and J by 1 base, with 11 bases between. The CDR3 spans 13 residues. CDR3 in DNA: TGCAGTGCTACCGATGGGGTGTCCTACGAGCAGTACTTC. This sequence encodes CSATDGVSYEQYF.

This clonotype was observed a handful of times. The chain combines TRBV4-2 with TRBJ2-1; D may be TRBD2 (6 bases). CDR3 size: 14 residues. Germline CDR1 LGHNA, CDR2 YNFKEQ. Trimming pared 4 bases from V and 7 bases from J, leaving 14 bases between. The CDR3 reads CASSPPRGKNEQFF. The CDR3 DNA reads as TGTGCCAGCAGCCCCCCGCGGGGCAAGAATGAGCAGTTCTTC.

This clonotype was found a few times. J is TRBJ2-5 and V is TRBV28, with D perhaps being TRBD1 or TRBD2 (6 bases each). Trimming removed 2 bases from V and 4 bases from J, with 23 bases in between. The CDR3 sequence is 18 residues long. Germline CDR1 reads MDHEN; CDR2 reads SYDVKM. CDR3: CASSLREIGGGYLETQYF. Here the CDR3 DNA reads TGTGCCAGCAGTTTAAGAGAGATTGGAGGGGGTTATTTAGAGACCCAGTACTTC. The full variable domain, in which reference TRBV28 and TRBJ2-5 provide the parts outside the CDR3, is DVKVTQSSRYLVKRTGEKVFLECVQDMDHENMFWYRQDPGLGLRLIYFSYDVKMKEKGDIPEGYSVSREKKERFSLILESASTNQTSMYLCASSLREIGGGYLETQYFGPGTRLLVL.

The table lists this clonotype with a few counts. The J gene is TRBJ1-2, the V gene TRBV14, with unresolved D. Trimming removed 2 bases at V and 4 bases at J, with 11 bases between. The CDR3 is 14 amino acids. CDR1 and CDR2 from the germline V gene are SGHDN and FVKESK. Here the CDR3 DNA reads TGTGCCAGCAGCCAACTCGGGCTTGGCTATGGCTACACCTTC. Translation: CASSQLGLGYGYTF.

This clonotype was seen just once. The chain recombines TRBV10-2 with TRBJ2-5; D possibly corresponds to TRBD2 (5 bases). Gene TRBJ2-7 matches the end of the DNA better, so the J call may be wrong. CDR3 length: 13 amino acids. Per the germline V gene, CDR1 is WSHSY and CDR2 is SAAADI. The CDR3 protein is CASSESRGCEQYF. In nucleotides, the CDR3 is TGCGCCAGCAGTGAGTCGCGAGGGTGCGAGCAGTACTTC.

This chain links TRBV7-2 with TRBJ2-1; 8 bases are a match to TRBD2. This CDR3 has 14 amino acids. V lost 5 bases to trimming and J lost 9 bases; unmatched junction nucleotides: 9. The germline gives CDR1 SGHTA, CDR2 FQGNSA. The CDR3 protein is CASSLQAGVGEQFF. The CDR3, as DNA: TGTGCCAGCAGCCTACAAGCGGGGGTTGGTGAGCAGTTCTTC.

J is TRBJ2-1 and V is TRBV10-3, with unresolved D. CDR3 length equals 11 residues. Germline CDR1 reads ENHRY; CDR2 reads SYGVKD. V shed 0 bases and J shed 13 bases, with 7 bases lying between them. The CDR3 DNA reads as TGTGCCATCAGTGAGTCGAAGGGACAGTTCTTC. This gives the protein CAISESKGQFF.

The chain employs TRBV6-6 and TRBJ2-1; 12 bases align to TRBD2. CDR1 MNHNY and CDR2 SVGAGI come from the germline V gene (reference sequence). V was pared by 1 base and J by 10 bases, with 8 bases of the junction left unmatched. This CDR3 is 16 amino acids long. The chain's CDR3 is CASSYYPGLAGSEQFF. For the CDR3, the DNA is TGTGCCAGCAGTTACTACCCGGGACTAGCGGGCAGCGAGCAGTTCTTC.

The CDR3 nucleotides are TGTGCCACATACAGGGTTCCCTTAGGGGCCAACGTCCTGACTTTC. The encoded protein is CATYRVPLGANVLTF. V usage is TRBV7-2 and J usage is TRBJ2-6, with TRBD1 as a possible D gene (6 bases). The germline CDR1 and CDR2 sequences are SGHTA and FQGNSA. V lost 10 bases, J lost 4 bases, and 17 bases lay in between. The CDR3 is made up of 15 amino acids.

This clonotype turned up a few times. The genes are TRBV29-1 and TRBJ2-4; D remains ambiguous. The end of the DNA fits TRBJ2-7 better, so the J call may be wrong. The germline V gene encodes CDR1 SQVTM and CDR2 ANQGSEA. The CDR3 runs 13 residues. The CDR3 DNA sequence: TGCAGCGTCGTTAATCAAATCACCTACGAGCAGTACTTC. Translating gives CSVVNQITYEQYF.

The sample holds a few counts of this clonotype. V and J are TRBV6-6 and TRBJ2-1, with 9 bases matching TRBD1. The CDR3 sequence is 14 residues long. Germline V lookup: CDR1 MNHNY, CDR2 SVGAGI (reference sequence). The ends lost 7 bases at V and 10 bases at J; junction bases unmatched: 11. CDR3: CASMWTGELGEQFF. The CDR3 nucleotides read TGTGCCAGCATGTGGACAGGGGAACTCGGGGAGCAGTTCTTC.

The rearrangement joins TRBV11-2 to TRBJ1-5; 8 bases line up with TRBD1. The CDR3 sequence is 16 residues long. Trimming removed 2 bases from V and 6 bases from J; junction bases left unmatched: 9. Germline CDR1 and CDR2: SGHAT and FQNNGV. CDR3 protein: CASSLNARGPIQPQHF. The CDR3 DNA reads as TGTGCCAGCAGCTTAAACGCCAGGGGGCCGATTCAGCCCCAGCATTTT.

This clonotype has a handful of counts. CDR3 residues: CSAERGEGLAYEQYF. CDR3 coding DNA: TGCAGTGCGGAGCGAGGGGAGGGCCTCGCCTACGAGCAGTACTTC. V and J are TRBV20-1 and TRBJ2-7; 7 bases agree with TRBD2. Germline CDR1 reads DFQATT; CDR2 reads SNEGSKA (reference sequence). The CDR3 loop spans 15 amino acids. The V and J ends lost 6 bases and 2 bases, in that order; junction bases with no gene match: 13.

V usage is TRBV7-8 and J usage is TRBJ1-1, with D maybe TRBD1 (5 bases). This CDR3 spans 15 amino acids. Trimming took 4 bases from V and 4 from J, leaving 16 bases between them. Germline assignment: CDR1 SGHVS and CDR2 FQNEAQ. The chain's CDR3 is CASSYTGARGTEAFF. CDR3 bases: TGTGCCAGCAGCTACACCGGGGCGCGGGGCACTGAAGCTTTCTTT.

The CDR3 here is CSARDRGTGANVLTF. CDR3 sequence (DNA): TGCAGTGCTAGAGACCGGGGCACTGGGGCCAACGTCCTGACTTTC. The chain joins TRBV20-1 to TRBJ2-6; D might be TRBD1 or TRBD2, each matching 5 bases. This CDR3 spans 15 amino acids. Germline CDR1 reads DFQATT; CDR2 reads SNEGSKA (reference sequence). V was pared by 0 bases and J by 2 bases, with 8 bases between.

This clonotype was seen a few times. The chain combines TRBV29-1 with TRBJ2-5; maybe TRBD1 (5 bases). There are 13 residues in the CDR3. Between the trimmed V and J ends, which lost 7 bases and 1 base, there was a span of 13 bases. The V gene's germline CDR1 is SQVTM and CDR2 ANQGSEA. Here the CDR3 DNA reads TGCAGCGCCACGACAGTACCCCAAGAGACCCAGTACTTC. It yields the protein CSATTVPQETQYF.

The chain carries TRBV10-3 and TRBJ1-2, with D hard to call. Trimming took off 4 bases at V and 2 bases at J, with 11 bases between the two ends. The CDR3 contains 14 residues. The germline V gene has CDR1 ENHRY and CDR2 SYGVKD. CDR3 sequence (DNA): TGTGCCATCAGTGCGAACGACCCGAACTATGGCTACACCTTC. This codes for CAISANDPNYGYTF.

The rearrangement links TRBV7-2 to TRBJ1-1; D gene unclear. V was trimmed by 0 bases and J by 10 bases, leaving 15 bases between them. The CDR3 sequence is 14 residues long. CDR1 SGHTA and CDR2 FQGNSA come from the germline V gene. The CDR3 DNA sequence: TGTGCCAGCAGCTTAGCCCCGGAGGGTATAGGAGCTTTCTTT. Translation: CASSLAPEGIGAFF.

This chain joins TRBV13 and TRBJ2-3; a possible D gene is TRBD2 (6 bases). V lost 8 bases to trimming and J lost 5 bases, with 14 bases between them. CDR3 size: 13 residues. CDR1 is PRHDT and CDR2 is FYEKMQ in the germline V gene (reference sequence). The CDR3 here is CASHLAQGDTQYF. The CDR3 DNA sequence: TGTGCCAGCCATCTAGCGCAGGGAGATACGCAGTATTTT.

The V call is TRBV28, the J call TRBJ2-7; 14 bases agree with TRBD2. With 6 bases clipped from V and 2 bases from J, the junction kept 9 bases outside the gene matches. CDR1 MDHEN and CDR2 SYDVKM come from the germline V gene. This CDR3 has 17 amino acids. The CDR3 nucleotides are TGTGCCAGCAGCCCGGGACTAGCGGGAGTATGGACCTACGAGCAGTACTTC. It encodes CASSPGLAGVWTYEQYF.

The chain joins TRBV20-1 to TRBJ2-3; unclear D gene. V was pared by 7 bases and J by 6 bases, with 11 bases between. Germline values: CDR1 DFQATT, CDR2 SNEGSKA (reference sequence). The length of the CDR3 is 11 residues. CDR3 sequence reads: CSDINGDTQYF. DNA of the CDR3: TGCAGTGACATCAACGGGGATACGCAGTATTTT.

CDR3 sequence (DNA): TGTGCCAGCAGCCTGACAGGGAAAGGCAATCAGCCCCAGCATTTT. It codes for CASSLTGKGNQPQHF. The chain joins TRBV9 to TRBJ1-5; 7 bases align to TRBD1. The CDR3 sequence is 15 residues long. J was trimmed by 2 bases and V by 4 bases; bases with no gene match: 6. The germline CDR1 and CDR2 sequences are SGDLS and YYNGEE.

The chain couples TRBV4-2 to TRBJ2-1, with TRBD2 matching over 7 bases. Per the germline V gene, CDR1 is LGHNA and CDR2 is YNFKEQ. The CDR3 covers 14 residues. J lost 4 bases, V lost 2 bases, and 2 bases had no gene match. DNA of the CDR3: TGTGCCAGCAGCCAAACCGGGGGGTACAATGAGCAGTTCTTC. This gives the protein CASSQTGGYNEQFF.

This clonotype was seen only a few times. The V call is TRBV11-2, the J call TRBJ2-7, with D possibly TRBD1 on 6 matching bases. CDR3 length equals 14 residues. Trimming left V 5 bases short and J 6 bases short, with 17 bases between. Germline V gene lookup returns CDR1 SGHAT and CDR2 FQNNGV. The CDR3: CASSPGPRGSEQYF. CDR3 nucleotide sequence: TGTGCCAGCAGCCCGGGACCAAGGGGGTCCGAGCAGTACTTC.